Listed below are T cell receptor beta chains from one sample, sequenced in a study of blood T cells in healthy people across ages. Each CDR3 protein is one row after TCRdb ran MiXCR on the 5' RACE reads. Of approximately 790,000 distinct CDR3 sequences listed, less than 80% are singletons. Sequencing input: blood. These receptors were taken from a man aged 25 to 40 in good health. The CDR3 runs from the conserved cysteine through the conserved F or W. Each record gives: J gene, V gene, CDR3 protein.

TRBJ1-4	TRBV12-3/TRBV12-4	CASSPGPTNEKLFF
TRBJ2-3	TRBV6-5	CASNLASGTDTQYF
TRBJ2-3	TRBV20-1	CSAESGGRGDTQYF
TRBJ2-5	TRBV6-2/TRBV6-3	CASRGYRADQETQYF
TRBJ1-2	TRBV7-3	CASSTGAGASGYTF
TRBJ2-3	TRBV9	CASSVEGGGIEDTQYF
TRBJ2-3	TRBV29-1	CSVRAGLAGSDTQYF
TRBJ2-2	TRBV5-1	CASSSTTRVSTGELFF
NA	TRBV27	CAGRGGETQYF
TRBJ2-3	TRBV4-1	CASSQDFQRGGSGTQYF
TRBJ2-1	TRBV7-2	CASSSKLGLAASYNEQFF
NA	TRBV12-3/TRBV12-4	CASSLSGTGIETQYF
TRBJ2-7	TRBV2	CASSETVSEQYF
TRBJ2-7	TRBV10-3	CAIRDGKGLRYEQYF